The 23 T cell receptor beta chains below come from one sample, sequenced in a study of shared clonotypes between healthy human individuals. Clones were read by immunoSEQ multiplex PCR, and TCRdb kept only the in-frame ones, dropping some. In the table there are around 1,900,000 clones, about 94% of which are singletons. Positively selected for CCR7, the CD45RO-negative cells used as naive CD8 cells excluded terminally differentiated effector memory CD45RA+ cells. Sequenced: naive CD8+ T cells from PBMCs. All receptors come from a man in his late teens or twenties in good health. Some clones in this sample may be carry-over from other donors' samples.

The V call is TRBV6-5, the J call TRBJ2-7; 9 bases are a match to TRBD1. V dropped 5 bases and J dropped 11; count of bases not matched to a gene: 13. The CDR3 has 14 residues. CDR1 and CDR2 from the germline V gene are MNHEY and SVGAGI. The CDR3 DNA reads TGTGCCAGCAGTCCGCCGTGGGACAGGGAGGTGAAGTACTTC. As protein: CASSPPWDREVKYF.

This chain uses TRBV15 with TRBJ1-5; D uncertain. Germline V gene data show CDR1 as LNHNV and CDR2 as YYDKDF (reference sequence). The CDR3 contains 15 residues. The germline V and J ends were trimmed by 0 bases and 0 bases, with 6 bases remaining between them. CDR3 DNA sequence: TGTGCCACCAGCAGAGACAGTTATAGCAATCAGCCCCAGCATTTT. This sequence encodes CATSRDSYSNQPQHF.

The chain joins TRBV18 to TRBJ2-5; D perhaps matches TRBD1 (6 bases). The CDR3 is 15 residues long. The germline gives CDR1 KGHSH, CDR2 LQKENI. Trimming took off 3 bases at V and 4 bases at J, with 15 bases between the two ends. CDR3 loop: CASSPSTGFRETQYF. The CDR3 nucleotides are TGTGCCAGCTCACCGTCTACAGGGTTCCGAGAGACCCAGTACTTC.

The gene calls are TRBV30 and TRBJ2-3, with 9 bases aligning to TRBD1. The CDR3 sequence is 14 residues long. CDR1 is GTSNPN and CDR2 is SVGIG in the germline V gene (reference sequence). Losses at the gene ends were 4 bases for V and 5 bases for J; bases not matched to a gene: 7. The CDR3, as DNA: TGTGCCTGGACCCTGACAGGGGGAGTAGATACGCAGTATTTT. Its translation is CAWTLTGGVDTQYF.

This chain uses TRBV27 with TRBJ2-2; 10 bases are a match to TRBD2. Trimming took 2 bases from V and 5 from J; bases not matched to a gene: 2. The CDR3 has 15 amino acids. CDR1 is MNHEY, CDR2 SMNVEV, per germline (reference sequence). The CDR3 protein is CASSLGTSATGELFF. CDR3 nucleotides: TGTGCCAGCAGTTTAGGGACTAGCGCTACCGGGGAGCTGTTTTTT.

The chain joins TRBV7-2 to TRBJ2-3, with TRBD2 matching over 12 bases. The trim removed 4 bases at V and 0 bases at J, leaving 8 bases unmatched. In germline, CDR1 is SGHTA, CDR2 FQGNSA. The CDR3 runs 18 residues. CDR3 coding DNA: TGTGCCAGCAGCTCCCTAGCGGGAGGGCCCTTAAGCACAGATACGCAGTATTTT. Translating it yields CASSSLAGGPLSTDTQYF. Based on the CDR3 plus reference TRBV7-2 and TRBJ2-3, the full variable domain is GAGVSQSPSNKVTEKGKDVELRCDPISGHTALYWYRQSLGQGLEFLIYFQGNSAPDKSGLPSDRFSAERTGGSVSTLTIQRTQQEDSAVYLCASSSLAGGPLSTDTQYFGPGTRLTVL.

The chain uses TRBV13 and TRBJ2-1; D is undetermined. Germline lookup yields CDR1 PRHDT and CDR2 FYEKMQ (reference sequence). Trimming pared 5 bases from V and 0 bases from J, leaving 11 bases between. CDR3 length: 15 amino acids. CDR3 nucleotide sequence: TGTGCCAGCAGCACCTCTCAGACCTCCTACAATGAGCAGTTCTTC. Translating it yields CASSTSQTSYNEQFF.

As for this clone: Other DNA variants within this sample encode the same CDR3. The genes are TRBV6-1 and TRBJ2-5; tentative D call: TRBD2 (6 bases). The CDR3 has 14 amino acids. Germline loops: CDR1 MNHNS, CDR2 SASEGT. V lost 2 bases and J lost 2, with 9 bases in between. CDR3 protein: CASSEWGGQETQYF. As DNA, the CDR3 is TGTGCCAGCAGTGAATGGGGAGGACAAGAGACCCAGTACTTC.

The V and J genes are TRBV6-1 and TRBJ2-3; D possibly corresponds to TRBD2 (6 bases). Germline CDR1 and CDR2: MNHNS and SASEGT. This CDR3 spans 15 amino acids. V shed 6 bases and J shed 7 bases, with 20 bases lying between them. CDR3 DNA: TGTGCCAGCAGAAGGGTAGGAGGGGACGTGAATACGCAGTATTTT. This translates into CASRRVGGDVNTQYF.

CDR3 loop: CASSVARSGLAGEGYTGELFF. In nucleotides, the CDR3 is TGTGCCAGCAGCGTAGCGCGATCGGGACTAGCGGGAGAAGGATACACCGGGGAGCTGTTTTTT. The chain couples TRBV9 to TRBJ2-2, with TRBD2 matching 14 bases. Trimming took 0 bases from V and 3 from J; bases not matched to a gene: 13. The CDR3 has 21 residues. Looked up from germline, CDR1 is SGDLS and CDR2 is YYNGEE.

The chain carries TRBV5-1 and TRBJ1-1; weak D call: TRBD1 (5 bases). V was clipped by 3 bases and J by 7 bases, with 19 bases between them. This CDR3 is built from 15 residues. Looked up from germline, CDR1 is SGHRS and CDR2 is YFSETQ. The CDR3 coding sequence is TGCGCCAGCAGCTCTTTCCCCGGGACTGGATATGAAGCTTTCTTT. This gives the protein CASSSFPGTGYEAFF. Using reference TRBV5-1 and TRBJ1-1 for the parts outside the CDR3, the full variable domain is KAGVTQTPRYLIKTRGQQVTLSCSPISGHRSVSWYQQTPGQGLQFLFEYFSETQRNKGNFPGRFSGRQFSNSRSEMNVSTLELGDSALYLCASSSFPGTGYEAFFGQGTRLTVV.

The chain employs TRBV6-5 and TRBJ1-4; TRBD1 matches at 10 bases. V trimming: 2 bases; J trimming: 7 bases; junction bases outside the gene matches: 1. Germline V lookup: CDR1 MNHEY, CDR2 SVGAGI. This CDR3 comprises 14 residues. CDR3 sequence: CASSYGTGVEKLFF. Here the CDR3 DNA reads TGTGCCAGCAGTTACGGGACAGGGGTTGAAAAACTGTTTTTT.

This chain connects TRBV12-5 to TRBJ2-5; D could derive from TRBD1 or TRBD2 (5 bases each). The V gene's germline CDR1 is LGHNT and CDR2 FRNRAP. The length of the CDR3 is 16 residues. V shed 5 bases and J shed 1 base, with 17 bases lying between them. The CDR3 DNA follows: TGTGCTAGTGGTGAAGGGACCAGAGGGTTCCAAGAGACCCAGTACTTC. Translated: CASGEGTRGFQETQYF.

V and J are TRBV30 and TRBJ2-7; D not resolved. V was cut by 4 bases and J by 2 bases, with 9 bases left in between. Germline V CDR1 and CDR2: GTSNPN, SVGIG (reference sequence). This CDR3 is 12 amino acids long. The chain's CDR3 is CAWIRGAYEQYF. The CDR3 DNA sequence: TGTGCCTGGATACGCGGCGCCTACGAGCAGTACTTC. Looking up the rest from reference TRBV30 and TRBJ2-7 gives the full variable domain: SQTIHQWPATLVQPVGSPLSLECTVEGTSNPNLYWYRQAAGRGLQLLFYSVGIGQISSEVPQNLSASRPQDRQFILSSKKLLLSDSGFYLCAWIRGAYEQYFGPGTRLTVT.

This chain links TRBV27 with TRBJ1-4; D is unresolved. Per germline, CDR1 MNHEY and CDR2 SMNVEV (reference sequence). The V and J ends lost 2 bases and 6 bases respectively, with 16 bases between them. The CDR3 spans 16 residues. For the CDR3, the DNA is TGTGCCAGCAGTTTAATAGCCGGGCAGGCCGATGAAAAACTGTTTTTT. Translated, it gives CASSLIAGQADEKLFF.

CDR3 nucleotides: TGTGCCAGCAGCCCACGTACGGGACACTGGAACACTGAAGCTTTCTTT. It is translated as CASSPRTGHWNTEAFF. The chain employs TRBV11-2 and TRBJ1-1, with D tentatively TRBD1 (6 bases). This CDR3 contains 16 residues. Trimming cost V 5 bases and J 1 base, with 17 bases left between them. In germline, CDR1 is SGHAT, CDR2 FQNNGV.

The CDR3 region has the DNA TGTGCCTGCCGGAATGGGGCTGCAGGGGATTTCTGGGCGACTAATGAAAAACTGTTTTTT. Protein: CACRNGAAGDFWATNEKLFF. The J gene is TRBJ1-4, the V gene TRBV19; tentative D call: TRBD1 (6 bases). V dropped 11 bases and J dropped 2 bases, with 33 bases sitting between them. The CDR3 runs to 20 residues. Germline CDR1 is LNHDA and CDR2 is SQIVND (reference sequence).

The chain has TRBV6-6 and TRBJ2-2, with 9 positions matching TRBD1. This CDR3 comprises 16 residues. Trimming took 2 bases from V and 10 from J; bases not matched to a gene: 11. Per the germline V gene, CDR1 is MNHNY and CDR2 is SVGAGI (reference sequence). CDR3 sequence: CASSYPDRGRFEELFF. The CDR3, as DNA: TGTGCCAGCAGTTACCCGGACAGGGGAAGGTTTGAGGAGCTGTTTTTT.

The chain carries TRBV21-1 and TRBJ1-1. TRBV21-1 is a recognized pseudogene. CDR3 length: 19 amino acids. This CDR3 is CASSRGRQGSGGRDTEAFF. CDR3 in DNA: TGTGCCAGCAGCAGAGGACGACAGGGTTCGGGAGGAAGGGACACTGAAGCTTTCTTT.

The chain uses TRBV7-9 and TRBJ2-5, with D possibly matching TRBD2 (6 bases). The CDR3 consists of 14 residues. CDR1 is SEHNR and CDR2 is FQNEAQ in the germline V gene (reference sequence). Trimming left V 5 bases short and J 2 bases short, with 12 bases between. The CDR3 coding sequence is TGTGCCAGCAGCGGAGACGGGGGTCAAGAGACCCAGTACTTC. It codes for CASSGDGGQETQYF.

The chain has TRBV4-1 and TRBJ2-2, with TRBD2 identical over 7 bases. J gave up 5 bases and V 4 bases, and 10 bases lay outside the gene matches. From germline, CDR1 is MGHRA and CDR2 YSYEKL. The CDR3 totals 16 residues. CDR3 in amino acids: CASSPGAGARTGELFF. The CDR3, as DNA: TGCGCCAGCAGCCCTGGGGCGGGAGCCCGGACCGGGGAGCTGTTTTTT.

V and J are TRBV4-1 and TRBJ2-2; 14 bases match TRBD2. The CDR3 totals 20 residues. CDR1 is MGHRA and CDR2 is YSYEKL in the germline V gene. J was trimmed by 8 bases and V by 3 bases; bases with no gene match: 17. The CDR3 nucleotides read TGCGCCAGCAGCCAGGGGGTGTCGGGAGGGGGACTAGCGGGAGTAGGGGAGCTGTTTTTT. It specifies CASSQGVSGGGLAGVGELFF.

The CDR3 coding sequence is TGTGCCAGCATTGCAGGATATTTGAACACTGAAGCTTTCTTT. It codes for CASIAGYLNTEAFF. J is TRBJ1-1 and V is TRBV28; D is unresolved. The CDR3 runs to 14 residues. In germline, CDR1 is MDHEN, CDR2 SYDVKM. The ends were cut back, 7 bases at V and 0 bases at J, with 12 bases in the middle.